Listed here are 21 T cell receptor beta chains from one sample, sequenced in a study of memory CD4+ T cells and cytomegalovirus serostatus. Single viable CD3+CD4+CD8-CD45RO+ cells were sorted as the memory CD4+ T cells. This table comes from immunoSEQ multiplex PCR, and its TCRdb copy is limited to in-frame clones, with some not included. The sample holds under 35,000 clones, about 80% seen once. Sequenced sample: memory CD4+ T cells from blood. The receptors originated from an adult in good health and CMV-seronegative. Some clones in this sample may be carry-over from other donors' samples.

The chain recombines TRBV7-3 with TRBJ2-7, with 8 positions matching TRBD2. This CDR3 has 13 residues. Germline-derived CDR1 and CDR2 are SGHTA and FQGTGA. The V and J ends lost 5 bases and 5 bases, in that order; junction bases with no gene match: 5. The CDR3 DNA sequence: TGTGCCAGCAGCCGCGGGGGGCCAGACGAGCAGTACTTC. Translated, it gives CASSRGGPDEQYF.

This clone was counted between two and nine times. V usage is TRBV7-2 and J usage is TRBJ1-2, with a weak D call TRBD1 (5 bases). CDR1 and CDR2 from the germline V gene are SGHTA and FQGNSA. CDR3 size: 15 residues. With 0 bases removed from V and 4 bases from J, the gap between germline ends came to 12 bases. The CDR3, as DNA: TGTGCCAGCAGCTTAGCGGGGACGGTCTCCTATGGCTACACCTTC. It yields the protein CASSLAGTVSYGYTF.

The V call is TRBV5-1, the J call TRBJ2-3; D not resolved. The V gene lost 2 bases and the J gene lost 2 bases, with 6 bases spanning the gap. The CDR3 is 13 amino acids. CDR1 is SGHRS, CDR2 YFSETQ, per germline. The CDR3 DNA is TGCGCCAGCAGCTTCCAATACACAGATACGCAGTATTTT. Protein product: CASSFQYTDTQYF.

The chain recombines TRBV5-6 with TRBJ1-4, with a tentative D call TRBD1 (6 bases). CDR1 is SGHDT, CDR2 YYEEEE, per germline. The V end was cut by 2 bases, the J end by 4 bases, with 12 bases between. The CDR3 sequence is 15 residues long. CDR3 nucleotides: TGTGCCAGCAGCTTAGCGGGGGCTGGTAATGAAAAACTGTTTTTT. Translated, it gives CASSLAGAGNEKLFF.

V usage is TRBV6-5 and J usage is TRBJ1-3, with TRBD1 as a possible D gene (5 bases). The germline V gene has CDR1 MNHEY and CDR2 SVGAGI. The CDR3 covers 14 residues. V lost 6 bases and J lost 4, with 13 bases in between. The CDR3, as DNA: TGTGCCAGCAGACCCTCGGGGCAAGGAAACACCATATATTTT. Translation gives CASRPSGQGNTIYF.

The chain uses TRBV28 and TRBJ2-7; D perhaps matches TRBD2 (5 bases). Germline loops: CDR1 MDHEN, CDR2 SYDVKM. The CDR3 has 15 residues. The V end lost 1 base, the J end lost 2 bases, and 12 bases lay between the germline ends. The chain's CDR3 is CASSLSGSGAYEQYF. Here the CDR3 DNA reads TGTGCCAGCAGTTTATCGGGGAGTGGGGCCTACGAGCAGTACTTC. The full variable domain, in which reference TRBV28 and TRBJ2-7 provide the parts outside the CDR3, is DVKVTQSSRYLVKRTGEKVFLECVQDMDHENMFWYRQDPGLGLRLIYFSYDVKMKEKGDIPEGYSVSREKKERFSLILESASTNQTSMYLCASSLSGSGAYEQYFGPGTRLTVT.

The V and J genes are TRBV12-1 and TRBJ1-5; TRBD1 is taken as the D call from the table, unchecked against the DNA. TRBV12-1 is a pseudogene segment. The CDR3 totals 19 residues. Here the CDR3 reads CASSFVLFRGRGSNQPQHF. The DNA of the CDR3 is TGTGCCAGCAGCTTTGTTCTTTTCAGGGGGAGAGGAAGCAATCAGCCCCAGCATTTT.

V and J are TRBV19 and TRBJ1-4, with D unclear. Germline values: CDR1 LNHDA, CDR2 SQIVND (reference sequence). The V end lost 3 bases, the J end lost 0 bases, and 8 bases lay between the germline ends. The CDR3 runs to 15 residues. The CDR3 DNA reads TGTGCCAGTAGTATTACCCCTGCAACTAATGAAAAACTGTTTTTT. It codes for CASSITPATNEKLFF. Full variable domain (missing parts from reference TRBV19 and TRBJ1-4): DGGITQSPKYLFRKEGQNVTLSCEQNLNHDAMYWYRQDPGQGLRLIYYSQIVNDFQKGDIAEGYSVSREKKESFPLTVTSAQKNPTAFYLCASSITPATNEKLFFGSGTQLSVL.

J is TRBJ1-2 and V is TRBV5-1; no reliable D call. Germline V lookup: CDR1 SGHRS, CDR2 YFSETQ. Trimming stripped 0 bases from V and 6 bases from J, with 15 bases between. The CDR3 consists of 15 residues. CDR3 DNA: TGCGCCAGCAGCTTGGAGACGGGTGGGGTGGATGGCTACACCTTC. Translated, it gives CASSLETGGVDGYTF.

There are a few counts of this clone. The V and J genes are TRBV2 and TRBJ1-2, with TRBD1 matching 8 bases. This CDR3 contains 14 residues. In germline, CDR1 is SNHLY, CDR2 FYNNEI. V lost 3 bases, J lost 4 bases, and 4 bases stayed unmatched. In DNA, the CDR3 is TGTGCCAGCAGTGATGACAGGGGTGGCTATGGCTACACCTTC. It yields the protein CASSDDRGGYGYTF.

This clone was detected only a few times. This chain joins TRBV19 and TRBJ1-5; unclear D gene. The CDR3 totals 13 residues. Germline V gene sequence: CDR1 LNHDA, CDR2 SQIVND (reference sequence). Trimming took 3 bases from V and 7 from J, leaving 10 bases between them. The CDR3 sequence: CASSMEANQPQHF. CDR3 DNA sequence: TGTGCCAGTAGTATGGAGGCAAACCAGCCCCAGCATTTT.

This clone was seen only a few times. The rearrangement uses TRBV7-9 and TRBJ2-1; D may be TRBD1 or TRBD2 (6 bases each). The germline V and J ends were trimmed by 5 bases and 4 bases, with 21 bases remaining between them. The CDR3 extends over 17 amino acids. Germline lookup yields CDR1 SEHNR and CDR2 FQNEAQ (reference sequence). The CDR3 sequence: CASSLSSRGATYNEQFF. CDR3 DNA: TGTGCCAGCAGCCTTAGTAGTAGGGGGGCAACATACAATGAGCAGTTCTTC.

J is TRBJ1-4 and V is TRBV7-9, with 9 bases that match TRBD1. V shed 5 bases and J 5 bases; nucleotides not matched to a gene: 9. CDR1 and CDR2 from the germline V gene are SEHNR and FQNEAQ (reference sequence). This CDR3 is built from 16 residues. This chain's CDR3 is CASSAGQGIRNEKLFF. The CDR3 DNA is TGTGCCAGCAGCGCGGGACAGGGTATCCGGAATGAAAAACTGTTTTTT. Filled out from reference TRBV7-9 and TRBJ1-4, the complete variable domain reads DTGVSQNPRHKITKRGQNVTFRCDPISEHNRLYWYRQTLGQGPEFLTYFQNEAQLEKSRLLSDRFSAERPKGSFSTLEIQRTEQGDSAMYLCASSAGQGIRNEKLFFGSGTQLSVL.

The gene calls are TRBV10-3 and TRBJ2-5; maybe TRBD2 (5 bases). Trimming cost V 11 bases and J 5 bases, with 12 bases left between them. This CDR3 contains 11 residues. Per the germline V gene, CDR1 is ENHRY and CDR2 is SYGVKD. CDR3 nucleotide sequence: TGTGCCGTCGGACTGGACGAGACCCAGTACTTC. Translated: CAVGLDETQYF.

This chain links TRBV28 with TRBJ1-2; unclear D gene. V was cut by 3 bases and J by 2 bases, with 7 bases left in between. Germline-derived CDR1 and CDR2 are MDHEN and SYDVKM. The CDR3 covers 13 residues. The CDR3 sequence: CASSFPRNYGYTF. DNA of the CDR3: TGTGCCAGCAGTTTCCCCCGAAACTATGGCTACACCTTC.

The chain joins TRBV7-2 to TRBJ1-1; TRBD1 is a possible D gene (5 bases). Trimming removed 10 bases from V and 0 bases from J, with 12 bases in between. There are 13 residues in the CDR3. CDR1 is SGHTA and CDR2 is FQGNSA in the germline V gene. This CDR3 is CAIMGHLNTEAFF. The CDR3, as DNA: TGTGCCATAATGGGGCATTTGAACACTGAAGCTTTCTTT.

V gene TRBV19 combines with J gene TRBJ2-3; D remains ambiguous. V dropped 3 bases and J dropped 0 bases, with 7 bases sitting between them. Germline CDR1 LNHDA, CDR2 SQIVND (reference sequence). There are 14 residues in the CDR3. The CDR3 protein is CASSMKASTDTQYF. CDR3 coding DNA: TGTGCCAGTAGTATGAAGGCTAGCACAGATACGCAGTATTTT.

J is TRBJ2-3 and V is TRBV4-1; a weak D match, TRBD1 (6 bases). V lost 4 bases to trimming and J lost 2 bases, with 10 bases between them. Germline V CDR1 and CDR2: MGHRA, YSYEKL. This CDR3 comprises 14 residues. The CDR3, as DNA: TGCGCCAGCAGCCTGGGACATTACACAGATACGCAGTATTTT. The encoded protein is CASSLGHYTDTQYF.

The genes are TRBV4-2 and TRBJ2-3; 14 bases are a match to TRBD2. This CDR3 is built from 16 residues. With V trimmed by 4 bases and J by 6 bases, 6 bases remained unmatched. Germline assignment: CDR1 LGHNA and CDR2 YNFKEQ. CDR3 region: CASSPTSGGAGDTQYF. In nucleotides, the CDR3 is TGTGCCAGCAGCCCGACTAGCGGGGGGGCTGGGGATACGCAGTATTTT.

The V call is TRBV27, the J call TRBJ1-1; 9 bases agree with TRBD1. Germline CDR1 is MNHEY and CDR2 is SMNVEV (reference sequence). Trimming took 5 bases from V and 9 from J; bases not matched to a gene: 10. This CDR3 region has 14 residues. The CDR3, as DNA: TGTGCCAGCAGTCTTCCGGGACAGGGAAGTAAAGCTTTCTTT. As protein: CASSLPGQGSKAFF.

V and J are TRBV5-6 and TRBJ1-2, with 12 nucleotides matching TRBD1. Germline V gene sequence: CDR1 SGHDT, CDR2 YYEEEE. The ends lost 4 bases at V and 8 bases at J; junction bases unmatched: 12. This CDR3 has 16 amino acids. The CDR3 DNA is TGTGCCAGCAGCAGGATCCGGGACAGGGGGCTAATCGGCTACACCTTC. Translating gives CASSRIRDRGLIGYTF.